These 24 T cell receptor beta chains share one sample of origin, sequenced in a study of T-cell memory formation after mild COVID-19. TCRdb called the 5' RACE reads again in MiXCR, with one record for every CDR3 protein. The table lists about 470,000 distinct CDR3 sequences, about 20% of them singletons, with around 12% in the top ten. Material: PBMCs or a T cell subset sorted from them (not recorded which). The receptors here all came from an adult woman who had mild COVID-19 (a few samples of this study predate the infection). Cell type and time point are not known.

This rearrangement joins TRBV4-1 to TRBJ1-2; D remains ambiguous. The CDR3 runs 16 residues. V dropped 1 base and J dropped 4 bases, with 16 bases sitting between them. CDR1 and CDR2 (germline): MGHRA, YSYEKL. CDR3 loop: CASSQVRGRGGYGYTF. The CDR3 DNA reads as TGCGCCAGCAGCCAAGTACGTGGGAGAGGTGGCTATGGCTACACCTTC.

This clonotype was detected a few times. This rearrangement joins TRBV7-9 to TRBJ2-7; no firm D call. The CDR3 loop spans 13 amino acids. The germline CDR1 and CDR2 sequences are SEHNR and FQNEAQ (reference sequence). V was clipped by 2 bases and J by 5 bases, with 10 bases between them. CDR3 residues: CASSLNAYHEQYF. CDR3 bases: TGTGCCAGCAGCTTAAATGCGTACCACGAGCAGTACTTC.

On this clonotype itself: Compared with germline, one end of the junction differs, possibly owing to a read error. In DNA, the CDR3 is TGTGCCAGCAGATACACCGGGACCCGGGGGGAGCAGAACTTC. Amino acids: CASRYTGTRGEQNF. The chain uses TRBV5-4 and TRBJ2-7; 7 nucleotides match TRBD2. CDR3 length equals 14 residues. Germline V gene lookup returns CDR1 SGHNT and CDR2 YYREEE (reference sequence).

The chain recombines TRBV12-3 or TRBV12-4 with TRBJ1-5; possible D gene TRBD1, 5 bases. The CDR3 covers 12 residues. Trimming cost V 6 bases and J 5 bases, with 8 bases left between them. The CDR3 reads CASRGTDQPQHF. Here the CDR3 DNA reads TGTGCCAGCAGGGGGACCGATCAGCCCCAGCATTTT.

This clonotype turned up a few times. The chain uses TRBV7-9 and TRBJ1-2; D possibly corresponds to TRBD1 (6 bases). The CDR3 consists of 14 residues. Germline V gives CDR1 SEHNR, CDR2 FQNEAQ (reference sequence). V gave up 5 bases and J gave up 2 bases, with 12 bases separating them. This CDR3 is CASSAPRGNYGYTF. As DNA, the CDR3 is TGTGCCAGCAGCGCCCCTAGGGGGAACTATGGCTACACCTTC.

This clonotype was seen more than once but under ten times. The chain employs TRBV24-1 and TRBJ2-1; TRBD2 agrees at 7 bases. The CDR3 loop spans 16 amino acids. The germline V gene has CDR1 KGHDR and CDR2 SFDVKD. V shed 4 bases and J 6 bases; nucleotides not matched to a gene: 11. The CDR3 sequence is CATSDSRTRPLNEQFF. In DNA form, the CDR3 reads TGTGCCACCAGTGACTCCCGGACTAGGCCTCTCAATGAGCAGTTCTTC.

This clonotype showed up just a few times. The CDR3 region is CASSYQGIGYEQYF. The CDR3 bases are TGTGCCAGCAGTTACCAGGGGATAGGGTACGAGCAGTACTTC. The gene calls are TRBV6-6 and TRBJ2-7, with D possibly TRBD1 on 6 matching bases. Germline V gives CDR1 MNHNY, CDR2 SVGAGI (reference sequence). Trimming took off 2 bases at V and 4 bases at J, with 12 bases between the two ends. The CDR3 covers 14 residues.

This clonotype has a handful of counts. This chain links TRBV11-2 with TRBJ2-1; no clear D gene. The CDR3 covers 14 residues. V lost 3 bases to trimming and J lost 6 bases, with 12 bases between them. Germline CDR1 is SGHAT and CDR2 is FQNNGV. This CDR3 is CASSFRRVVNEQFF. The CDR3 DNA follows: TGTGCCAGCAGCTTCCGCAGAGTGGTCAATGAGCAGTTCTTC.

This clonotype was counted a few times. The chain has TRBV5-6 and TRBJ2-7; 8 bases match TRBD1. Trimming cost V 0 bases and J 7 bases; bases outside gene matches: 12. The CDR3 contains 16 residues. CDR1 is SGHDT, CDR2 YYEEEE, per germline. This CDR3 is CASSLDGAGGFREQYF. The CDR3 coding sequence is TGTGCCAGCAGCTTGGATGGGGCAGGGGGCTTTAGGGAGCAGTACTTC. Full variable domain (missing parts from reference TRBV5-6 and TRBJ2-7): DAGVTQSPTHLIKTRGQQVTLRCSPKSGHDTVSWYQQALGQGPQFIFQYYEEEERQRGNFPDRFSGHQFPNYSSELNVNALLLGDSALYLCASSLDGAGGFREQYFGPGTRLTVT.

This clonotype was counted between two and nine times. The rearrangement links TRBV7-9 to TRBJ2-7; weak D call: TRBD2 (6 bases). CDR1 is SEHNR and CDR2 is FQNEAQ in the germline V gene (reference sequence). This CDR3 has 13 amino acids. Trimming took 8 bases from V and 1 from J, leaving 12 bases between them. This chain's CDR3 is CASDRAGSYEQYF. The CDR3, as DNA: TGTGCCAGCGATCGGGCGGGGTCCTACGAGCAGTACTTC.

In its sample, this clonotype was seen a few times. The V gene is TRBV5-1, the J gene TRBJ2-7, with D unclear. This CDR3 region has 13 residues. The germline V gene encodes CDR1 SGHRS and CDR2 YFSETQ. Trimming took 3 bases from V and 2 from J, leaving 9 bases between them. The CDR3 DNA is TGCGCCAGCAGCTCAGGTTATACCTACGAGCAGTACTTC. Amino acids: CASSSGYTYEQYF.

The CDR3: CASSYGERRFYEQYF. DNA for the CDR3: TGTGCCAGCAGCTACGGTGAGCGGAGGTTCTACGAGCAGTACTTC. This sequence joins TRBV7-2 and TRBJ2-7, with a possible D match to TRBD2 (5 bases). The CDR3 sequence is 15 residues long. V dropped 4 bases and J dropped 3 bases, with 16 bases sitting between them. In germline, CDR1 is SGHTA, CDR2 FQGNSA. Drawing the rest from reference TRBV7-2 and TRBJ2-7, the complete variable domain is GAGVSQSPSNKVTEKGKDVELRCDPISGHTALYWYRQSLGQGLEFLIYFQGNSAPDKSGLPSDRFSAERTGGSVSTLTIQRTQQEDSAVYLCASSYGERRFYEQYFGPGTRLTVT.

This chain joins TRBV9 and TRBJ2-1; perhaps TRBD1 as D (6 bases). Trimming cost V 8 bases and J 7 bases, with 16 bases left between them. Germline V lookup: CDR1 SGDLS, CDR2 YYNGEE. This CDR3 is built from 13 residues. In nucleotides, the CDR3 is TGTGCCAGAAAGGGGGAGATTCGGAATGAGCAGTTCTTC. It yields the protein CARKGEIRNEQFF.

This clonotype was recorded at least ten times. V and J are TRBV4-1 and TRBJ2-7; TRBD1 agrees at 10 bases. Per the germline V gene, CDR1 is MGHRA and CDR2 is YSYEKL. CDR3 size: 17 residues. Unmatched junction bases numbered 12, after V lost 1 base and J lost 6 bases. This CDR3 reads CASSQGLTGQGISEQYF. CDR3 nucleotides: TGCGCCAGCAGCCAAGGTCTGACGGGACAGGGGATCAGCGAGCAGTACTTC.

The chain employs TRBV6-1 and TRBJ2-3; D perhaps matches TRBD2 (5 bases). From germline, CDR1 is MNHNS and CDR2 SASEGT. This CDR3 comprises 15 residues. Trimming pared 1 base from V and 2 bases from J, leaving 10 bases between. For the CDR3, the DNA is TGTGCCAGCAGTGAAGAGCGGACTGACACAGATACGCAGTATTTT. This gives the protein CASSEERTDTDTQYF.

In its sample, this clonotype was seen a few times. V gene TRBV10-3 combines with J gene TRBJ2-7; D might be TRBD2 (6 bases). This CDR3 is 16 amino acids long. V was pared by 1 base and J by 2 bases, with 15 bases between. The germline V gene has CDR1 ENHRY and CDR2 SYGVKD. CDR3 sequence reads: CAISEWGDGSTYEQYF. The CDR3 DNA reads TGTGCCATCAGTGAGTGGGGGGACGGATCAACCTACGAGCAGTACTTC.

The chain couples TRBV29-1 to TRBJ2-7; D gene unclear. CDR1 and CDR2 (germline): SQVTM, ANQGSEA. This CDR3 is built from 14 residues. With 0 bases removed from V and 4 bases from J, the gap between germline ends came to 13 bases. CDR3 residues: CSVEDPRVGYEQYF. The CDR3 DNA sequence: TGCAGCGTTGAAGATCCAAGGGTCGGGTACGAGCAGTACTTC.

The CDR3 sequence is CASSLTGRVMNEQYF. As DNA, the CDR3 is TGTGCCAGCAGCCTAACGGGACGGGTGATGAACGAGCAGTACTTC. This chain joins TRBV9 and TRBJ2-7; D may match TRBD1 or TRBD2 (5 bases each). V lost 4 bases and J lost 5, with 19 bases in between. This CDR3 is built from 15 residues. From germline, CDR1 is SGDLS and CDR2 YYNGEE.

V usage is TRBV6-4 and J usage is TRBJ2-2; D perhaps matches TRBD2 (5 bases). V dropped 6 bases and J dropped 4 bases, with 24 bases sitting between them. There are 18 residues in the CDR3. Germline V gene data show CDR1 as MRHNA and CDR2 as SNTAGT. The CDR3 loop reads CASRRRPLGLAGTGELFF. The DNA of the CDR3 is TGTGCCAGCAGAAGAAGGCCGCTTGGCTTGGCGGGCACCGGGGAGCTGTTTTTT.

The chain uses TRBV4-1 and TRBJ2-3; tentatively, D is TRBD1 or TRBD2 (6 bases each). The germline V and J ends were trimmed by 1 base and 4 bases, with 15 bases remaining between them. The CDR3 has 16 residues. CDR1 is MGHRA and CDR2 is YSYEKL in the germline V gene. DNA of the CDR3: TGCGCCAGCAGCCAAGGTTATCCGGGGGCGGCAGATACGCAGTATTTT. Residues: CASSQGYPGAADTQYF.

This clonotype showed up just a few times. The chain employs TRBV5-1 and TRBJ2-7; 12 bases are a match to TRBD1. The CDR3 runs 20 residues. The junction had 22 bases not matched to a gene; V was cut back by 2 bases and J by 7 bases. From germline, CDR1 is SGHRS and CDR2 YFSETQ. CDR3 DNA: TGCGCCAGCAGCTTATGGCCGGGACAGGGGGCGAGGATTGAGAGGGGGGAGCAGTACTTC. Residues: CASSLWPGQGARIERGEQYF. Full variable domain (rest looked up from reference TRBV5-1 and TRBJ2-7): KAGVTQTPRYLIKTRGQQVTLSCSPISGHRSVSWYQQTPGQGLQFLFEYFSETQRNKGNFPGRFSGRQFSNSRSEMNVSTLELGDSALYLCASSLWPGQGARIERGEQYFGPGTRLTVT.

This rearrangement joins TRBV6-5 to TRBJ2-1, with 12 bases aligning to TRBD2. This CDR3 region has 15 residues. Per germline, CDR1 MNHEY and CDR2 SVGAGI. With V trimmed by 2 bases and J by 12 bases, 8 bases remained unmatched. The CDR3 reads CASSYRASGGARQFF. In DNA, the CDR3 is TGTGCCAGCAGTTACAGGGCTAGCGGGGGGGCAAGGCAGTTCTTC.

This sequence joins TRBV7-8 and TRBJ2-1; no reliable D call. The V end lost 2 bases, the J end lost 8 bases, and 16 bases lay between the germline ends. This CDR3 is built from 15 residues. Germline V gene lookup returns CDR1 SGHVS and CDR2 FQNEAQ. The CDR3: CASSLRGPQADEQFF. For the CDR3, the DNA is TGTGCCAGCAGCTTACGAGGTCCCCAGGCCGATGAGCAGTTCTTC. The full variable domain, rest sourced from reference TRBV7-8 and TRBJ2-1, is GAGVSQSPRYKVAKRGQDVALRCDPISGHVSLFWYQQALGQGPEFLTYFQNEAQLDKSGLPSDRFFAERPEGSVSTLKIQRTQQEDSAVYLCASSLRGPQADEQFFGPGTRLTVL.

This clonotype turned up a few times. V is TRBV7-2 and J is TRBJ2-3; 11 bases are a match to TRBD2. Germline lookup yields CDR1 SGHTA and CDR2 FQGNSA. Trimming took 5 bases from V and 3 from J; bases not matched to a gene: 10. The CDR3 runs to 17 residues. CDR3 nucleotides: TGTGCCAGCAGCATCGGACTAGCGGGTGGACGGACAGATACGCAGTATTTT. Protein sequence: CASSIGLAGGRTDTQYF.